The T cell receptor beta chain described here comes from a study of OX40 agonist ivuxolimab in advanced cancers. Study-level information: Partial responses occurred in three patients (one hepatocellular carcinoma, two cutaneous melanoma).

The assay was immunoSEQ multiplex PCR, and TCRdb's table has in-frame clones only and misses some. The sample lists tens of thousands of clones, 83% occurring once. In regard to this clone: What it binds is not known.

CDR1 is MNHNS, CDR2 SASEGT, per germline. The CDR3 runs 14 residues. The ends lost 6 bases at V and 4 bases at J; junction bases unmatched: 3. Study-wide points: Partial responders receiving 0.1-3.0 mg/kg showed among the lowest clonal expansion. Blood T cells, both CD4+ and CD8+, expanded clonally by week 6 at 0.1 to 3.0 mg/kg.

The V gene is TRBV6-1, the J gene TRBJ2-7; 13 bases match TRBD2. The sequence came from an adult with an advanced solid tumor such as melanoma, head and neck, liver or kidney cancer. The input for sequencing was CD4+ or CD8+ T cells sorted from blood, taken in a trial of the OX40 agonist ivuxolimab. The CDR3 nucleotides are TGTGCCAGCAGGGGACTAGCGGGAACTTACGAGCAGTACTTC. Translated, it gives CASRGLAGTYEQYF.